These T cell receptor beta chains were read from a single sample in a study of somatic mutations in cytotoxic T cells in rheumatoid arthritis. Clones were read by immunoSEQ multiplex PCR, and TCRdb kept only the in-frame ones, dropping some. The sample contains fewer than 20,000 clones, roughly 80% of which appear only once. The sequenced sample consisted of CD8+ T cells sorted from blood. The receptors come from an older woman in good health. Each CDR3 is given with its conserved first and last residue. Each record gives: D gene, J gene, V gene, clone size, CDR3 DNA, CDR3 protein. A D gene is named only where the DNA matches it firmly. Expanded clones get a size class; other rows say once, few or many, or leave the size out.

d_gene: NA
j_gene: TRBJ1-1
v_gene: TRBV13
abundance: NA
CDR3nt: TGTGCCAGCACGACGGAAACAGGGTGGGATGGGACTGAAGCTTTCTTT
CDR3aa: CASTTETGWDGTEAFF

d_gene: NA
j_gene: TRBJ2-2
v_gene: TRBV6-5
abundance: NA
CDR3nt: TGTGCCAGCAGTTACTCGCGTAGGGGCGGGGAGCTGTTTTTT
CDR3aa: CASSYSRRGGELFF

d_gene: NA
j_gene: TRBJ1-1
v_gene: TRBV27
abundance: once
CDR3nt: TGTGCCACCTCCTTCTCGGGCACGAACACTGAAGCTTTCTTT
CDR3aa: CATSFSGTNTEAFF

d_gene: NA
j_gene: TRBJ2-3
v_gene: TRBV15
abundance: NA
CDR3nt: TGTGCCATCAGGGGTCCCCCCGCAGATACGCAGTATTTT
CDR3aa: CAIRGPPADTQYF

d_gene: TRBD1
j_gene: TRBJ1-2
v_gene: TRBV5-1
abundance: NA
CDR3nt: TGCGCCAGCAGCCCCGGGACAGGGGGCCTGTGGGGCTACACCTTC
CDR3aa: CASSPGTGGLWGYTF

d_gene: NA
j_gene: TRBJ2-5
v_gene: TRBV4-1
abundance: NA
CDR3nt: TGCGCCAGCAGCCAAGATCGGGGCGGGGAGACCCAGTACTTC
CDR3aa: CASSQDRGGETQYF

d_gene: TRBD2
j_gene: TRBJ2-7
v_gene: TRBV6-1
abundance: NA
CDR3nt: TGTGCCAGCAGTGAAGGACTAGCGGATCCCTACGAGCAGTACTTC
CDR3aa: CASSEGLADPYEQYF

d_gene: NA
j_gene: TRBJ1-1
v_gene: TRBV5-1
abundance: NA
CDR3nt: TGCGCCAGCAGCCCGGAACCGGGAACTGCGGAAGCTTTCTTT
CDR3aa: CASSPEPGTAEAFF

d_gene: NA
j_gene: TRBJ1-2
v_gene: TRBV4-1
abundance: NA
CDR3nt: TGCGCCAGCAGCCAAGTTCGTTTTCAAGGGGAAGGAGGCTACACCTTC
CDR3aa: CASSQVRFQGEGGYTF

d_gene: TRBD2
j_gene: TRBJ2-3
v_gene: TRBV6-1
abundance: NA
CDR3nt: TGTGCCAGCAGTGAAGGAGGTGGCGGGGGAAGCACAGATACGCAGTATTTT
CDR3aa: CASSEGGGGGSTDTQYF

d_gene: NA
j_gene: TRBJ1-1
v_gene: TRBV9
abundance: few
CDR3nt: TGTGCCAGCAGCCAAACGGGACGCCGAACGGAAGCTTTCTTT
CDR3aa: CASSQTGRRTEAFF

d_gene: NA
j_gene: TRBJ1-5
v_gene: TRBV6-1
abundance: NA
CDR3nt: TGTGCCAGCAGTGAACAGGTCGACGCCTTTGATCAGCCCCAGCATTTT
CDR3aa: CASSEQVDAFDQPQHF

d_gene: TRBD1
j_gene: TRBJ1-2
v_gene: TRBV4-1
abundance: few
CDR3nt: TGCGCCAGCAGCCAGGGACAGCTCTATGGCTACACCTTC
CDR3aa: CASSQGQLYGYTF

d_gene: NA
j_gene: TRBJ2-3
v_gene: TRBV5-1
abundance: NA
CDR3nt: TGCGCCAGCAGCTCCAGTTCTGGGGCAGATACGCAGTATTTT
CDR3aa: CASSSSSGADTQYF

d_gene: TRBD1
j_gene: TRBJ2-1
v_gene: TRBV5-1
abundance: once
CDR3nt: TGCGCCAGCAGCTTGTTGGGACAGGGAAACAATGAGCAGTTCTTC
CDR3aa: CASSLLGQGNNEQFF

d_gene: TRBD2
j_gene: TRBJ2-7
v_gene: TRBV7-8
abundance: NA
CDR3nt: TGTGCCAGCAGCTATGCCGCGAGCGGGGGACGGGCCTACGAGCAGTACTTC
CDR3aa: CASSYAASGGRAYEQYF

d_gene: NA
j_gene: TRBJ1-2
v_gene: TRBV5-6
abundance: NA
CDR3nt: TGTGCCAGCAGCTTGAAGGGGGAGGTTGCACTCTATGGCTACACCTTC
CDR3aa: CASSLKGEVALYGYTF

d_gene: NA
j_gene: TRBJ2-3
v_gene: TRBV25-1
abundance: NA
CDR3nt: TGTGCCAGCAGCTGGGAGGATCGTACGCAGTATTTT
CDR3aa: CASSWEDRTQYF

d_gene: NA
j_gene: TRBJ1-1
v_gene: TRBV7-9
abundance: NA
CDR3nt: TGTGCCAGCAGCTTAGGGGGACTCCCAGGGGCAAATACTGAAGCTTTCTTT
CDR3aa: CASSLGGLPGANTEAFF

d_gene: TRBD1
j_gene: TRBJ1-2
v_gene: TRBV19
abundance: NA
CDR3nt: TGTGCCAGTAGTGGAACAGGGGCTAACTATGGCTACACCTTC
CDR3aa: CASSGTGANYGYTF

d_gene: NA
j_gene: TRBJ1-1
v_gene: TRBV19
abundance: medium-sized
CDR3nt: TGTGCCAGTAGTACGGTGGGCACTGAAGCTTTCTTT
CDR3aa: CASSTVGTEAFF

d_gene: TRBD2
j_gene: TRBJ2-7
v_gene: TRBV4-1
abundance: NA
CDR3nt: TGCGCCAGCAGCACTAGCGCAGATTTCTACGAGCAGTACTTC
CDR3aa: CASSTSADFYEQYF

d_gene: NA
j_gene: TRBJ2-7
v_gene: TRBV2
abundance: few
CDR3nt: TGTGCCAGCAGTGATAGTCCGGGGACCTACGAGCAGTACTTC
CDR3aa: CASSDSPGTYEQYF

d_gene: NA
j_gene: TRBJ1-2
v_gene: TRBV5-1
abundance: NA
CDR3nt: TGCGCCAGCAGCGTGGGTACGGGCCATAGCGGCGGCTACACCTTC
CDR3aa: CASSVGTGHSGGYTF

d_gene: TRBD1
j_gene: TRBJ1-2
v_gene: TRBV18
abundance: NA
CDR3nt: TGTGCCAGCTCACCACAGTCCGGACAGGGAAGGAGTGGCTACACCTTC
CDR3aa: CASSPQSGQGRSGYTF

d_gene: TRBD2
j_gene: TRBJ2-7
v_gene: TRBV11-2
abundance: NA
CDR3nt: TGTGCCAGCAGCGGCACTAGCGTACACTCCTACGAGCAGTACTTC
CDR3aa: CASSGTSVHSYEQYF

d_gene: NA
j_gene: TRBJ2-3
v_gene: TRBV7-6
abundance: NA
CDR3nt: TGTGCCAGCACCAATAGCGGGACAGGTAGTTCAGATACGCAGTATTTT
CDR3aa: CASTNSGTGSSDTQYF

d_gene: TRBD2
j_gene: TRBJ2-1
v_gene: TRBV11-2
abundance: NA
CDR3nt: TGTGCCACCAGCTGGGCGGGAGACAATGAGCAGTTCTTC
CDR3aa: CATSWAGDNEQFF

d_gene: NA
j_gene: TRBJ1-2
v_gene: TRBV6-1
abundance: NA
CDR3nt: TGTGCCAGCATTATCTCGGGGAGCTATGGCTACACCTTC
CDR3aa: CASIISGSYGYTF

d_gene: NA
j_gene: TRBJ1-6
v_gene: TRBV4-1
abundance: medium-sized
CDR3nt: TGCGCCAGCAGCCAAGATCCATCCCCCCCGGACAGTAATTCACCCCTCCACTTT
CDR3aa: CASSQDPSPPDSNSPLHF

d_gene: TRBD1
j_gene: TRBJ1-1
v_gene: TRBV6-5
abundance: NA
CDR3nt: TGTGCCAGCACCCCAGGGGGAACTGAAGCTTTCTTT
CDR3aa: CASTPGGTEAFF

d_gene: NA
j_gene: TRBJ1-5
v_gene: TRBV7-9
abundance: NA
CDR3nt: TGTGCCAGCAGCTTGACGGGAGGTCAGCCCCAGCATTTT
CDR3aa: CASSLTGGQPQHF

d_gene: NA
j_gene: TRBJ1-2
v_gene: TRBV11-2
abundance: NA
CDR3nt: TGTGCCAGCAGCTTAGATTATATGAAGATTAACTATGGCTACACCTTC
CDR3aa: CASSLDYMKINYGYTF

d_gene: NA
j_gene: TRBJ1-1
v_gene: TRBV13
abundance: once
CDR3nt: TGTGCCAGCGGGGTGATGAACACTGAAGCTTTCTTT
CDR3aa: CASGVMNTEAFF

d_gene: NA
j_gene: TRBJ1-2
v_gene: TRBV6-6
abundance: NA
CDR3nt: TGTGCCAGCAGTTACGCGGAGTATAGTCCGGGTCCTGGCTACACCTTC
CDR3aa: CASSYAEYSPGPGYTF

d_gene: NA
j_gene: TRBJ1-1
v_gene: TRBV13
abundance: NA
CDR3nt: TGTGCCAGCAGCTTAGACCCTGACTCCAACACTGAAGCTTTCTTT
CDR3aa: CASSLDPDSNTEAFF

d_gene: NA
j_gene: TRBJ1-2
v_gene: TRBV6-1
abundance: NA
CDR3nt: TGTGCCAGCACCCCTCGGCAGGGGCTTTATGGCTACACCTTC
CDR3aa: CASTPRQGLYGYTF

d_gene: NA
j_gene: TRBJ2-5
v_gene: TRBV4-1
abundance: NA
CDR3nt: TGCGCCAGCAGCCAAGACCGAGGGTACGAGACCCAGTACTTC
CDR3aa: CASSQDRGYETQYF